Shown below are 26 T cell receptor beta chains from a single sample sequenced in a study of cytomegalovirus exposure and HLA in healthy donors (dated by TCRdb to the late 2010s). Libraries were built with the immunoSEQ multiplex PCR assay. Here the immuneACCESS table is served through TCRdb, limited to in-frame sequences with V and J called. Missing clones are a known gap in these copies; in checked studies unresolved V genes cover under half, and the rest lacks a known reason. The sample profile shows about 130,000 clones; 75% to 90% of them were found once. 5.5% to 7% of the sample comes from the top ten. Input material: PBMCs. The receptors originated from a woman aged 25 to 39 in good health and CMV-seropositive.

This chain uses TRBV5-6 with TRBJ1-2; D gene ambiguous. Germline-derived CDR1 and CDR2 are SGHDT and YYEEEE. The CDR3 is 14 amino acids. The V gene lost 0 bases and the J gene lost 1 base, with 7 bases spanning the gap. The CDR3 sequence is CASSLGRNNYGYTF. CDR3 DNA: TGTGCCAGCAGCTTGGGGAGGAATAACTATGGCTACACCTTC.

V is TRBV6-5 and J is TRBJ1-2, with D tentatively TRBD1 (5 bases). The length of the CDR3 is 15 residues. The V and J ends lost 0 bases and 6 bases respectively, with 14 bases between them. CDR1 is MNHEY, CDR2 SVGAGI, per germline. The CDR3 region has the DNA TGTGCCAGCAGTTACTCCACCCAGGGAAGAAATGGCTACACCTTC. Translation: CASSYSTQGRNGYTF.

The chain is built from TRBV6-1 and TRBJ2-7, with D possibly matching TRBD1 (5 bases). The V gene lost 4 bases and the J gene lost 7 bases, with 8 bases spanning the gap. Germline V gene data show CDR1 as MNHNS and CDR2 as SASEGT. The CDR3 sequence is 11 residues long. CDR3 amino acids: CASSGNREQYF. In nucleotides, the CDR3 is TGTGCCAGCAGTGGGAACAGGGAGCAGTACTTC.

CDR3 nucleotides: TGCGCCAGCAGCTTGAGTACGGGGTCCGGCGAGCAGTACTTC. It is translated as CASSLSTGSGEQYF. The chain joins TRBV5-1 to TRBJ2-7; a weak D match, TRBD2 (5 bases). CDR3 length equals 14 residues. The germline V and J ends were trimmed by 1 base and 6 bases, with 14 bases remaining between them. The germline V gene encodes CDR1 SGHRS and CDR2 YFSETQ.

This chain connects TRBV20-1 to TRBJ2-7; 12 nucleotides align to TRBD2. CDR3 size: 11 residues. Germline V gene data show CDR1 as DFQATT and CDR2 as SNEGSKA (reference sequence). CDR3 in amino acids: CRLAGGHEQYF. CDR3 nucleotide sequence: TGCAGACTAGCGGGAGGCCACGAGCAGTACTTC.

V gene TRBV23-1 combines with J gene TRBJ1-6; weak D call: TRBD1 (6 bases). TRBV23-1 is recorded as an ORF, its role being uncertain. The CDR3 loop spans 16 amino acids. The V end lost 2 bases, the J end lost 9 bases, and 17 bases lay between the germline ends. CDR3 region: CASSQAHRVIRSPLHF. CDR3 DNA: TGCGCCAGCAGTCAAGCCCACAGGGTTATTCGTTCACCCCTCCACTTT.

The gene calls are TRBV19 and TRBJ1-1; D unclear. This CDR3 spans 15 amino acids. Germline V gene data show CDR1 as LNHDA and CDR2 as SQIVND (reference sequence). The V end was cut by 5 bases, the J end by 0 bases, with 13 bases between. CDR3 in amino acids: CASSFSPSLNTEAFF. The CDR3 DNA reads TGTGCCAGTAGTTTCTCCCCTTCCCTGAACACTGAAGCTTTCTTT. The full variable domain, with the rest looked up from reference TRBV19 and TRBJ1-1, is DGGITQSPKYLFRKEGQNVTLSCEQNLNHDAMYWYRQDPGQGLRLIYYSQIVNDFQKGDIAEGYSVSREKKESFPLTVTSAQKNPTAFYLCASSFSPSLNTEAFFGQGTRLTVV.

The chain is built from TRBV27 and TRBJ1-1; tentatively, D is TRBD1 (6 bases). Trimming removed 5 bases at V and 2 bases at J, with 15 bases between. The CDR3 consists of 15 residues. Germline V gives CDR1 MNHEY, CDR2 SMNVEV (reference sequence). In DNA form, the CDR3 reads TGTGCCAGCAGTACCCACTCAGGGGCTAACACTGAAGCTTTCTTT. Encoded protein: CASSTHSGANTEAFF.

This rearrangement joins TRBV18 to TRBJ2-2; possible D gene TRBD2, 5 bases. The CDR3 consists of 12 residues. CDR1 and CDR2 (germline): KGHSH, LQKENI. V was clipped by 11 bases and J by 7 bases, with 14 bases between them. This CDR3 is CAGAKRVGELFF. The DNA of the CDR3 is TGTGCCGGAGCTAAGAGGGTCGGGGAGCTGTTTTTT.

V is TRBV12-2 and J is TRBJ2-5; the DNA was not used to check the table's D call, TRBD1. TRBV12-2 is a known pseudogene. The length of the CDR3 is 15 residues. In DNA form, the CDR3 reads TGTGCAAGTCGCCCCTGGACAGGAAAACAAGAGACCCAGTACTTC. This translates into CASRPWTGKQETQYF.

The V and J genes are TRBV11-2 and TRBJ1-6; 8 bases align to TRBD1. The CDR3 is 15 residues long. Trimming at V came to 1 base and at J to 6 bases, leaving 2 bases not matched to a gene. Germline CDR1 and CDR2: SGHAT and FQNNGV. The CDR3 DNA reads TGTGCCAGCAGCTTAGGGGACAGGTTTAATTCACCCCTCCACTTT. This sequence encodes CASSLGDRFNSPLHF.

The DNA for the CDR3 is TGTGCCAGCGCCTCGGGGGGGCCACCCGAGACCCAGTACTTC. Translation gives CASASGGPPETQYF. The V gene is TRBV27, the J gene TRBJ2-5; 8 nucleotides agree with TRBD2. CDR3 length equals 14 residues. Germline loops: CDR1 MNHEY, CDR2 SMNVEV (reference sequence). V dropped 8 bases and J dropped 5; count of bases not matched to a gene: 10.

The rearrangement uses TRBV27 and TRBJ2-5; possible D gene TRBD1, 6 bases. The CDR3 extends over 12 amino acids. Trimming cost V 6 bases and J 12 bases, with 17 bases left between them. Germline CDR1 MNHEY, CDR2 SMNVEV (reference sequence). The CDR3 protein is CASRPQDSPEYF. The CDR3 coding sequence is TGTGCCAGCAGACCTCAGGACAGTCCAGAGTACTTC.

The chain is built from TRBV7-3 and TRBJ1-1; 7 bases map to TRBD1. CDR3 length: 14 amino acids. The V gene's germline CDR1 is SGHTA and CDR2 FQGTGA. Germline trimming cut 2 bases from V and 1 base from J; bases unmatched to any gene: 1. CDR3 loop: CASSLGTANTEAFF. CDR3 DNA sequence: TGTGCCAGCAGCTTAGGGACAGCGAACACTGAAGCTTTCTTT.

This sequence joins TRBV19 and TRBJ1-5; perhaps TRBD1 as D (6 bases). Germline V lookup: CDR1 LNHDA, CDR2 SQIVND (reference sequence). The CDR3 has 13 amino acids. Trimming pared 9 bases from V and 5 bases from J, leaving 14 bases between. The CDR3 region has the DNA TGTGCCAGCGACGAACAGGGTTATCAGCCCCAGCATTTT. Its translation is CASDEQGYQPQHF.

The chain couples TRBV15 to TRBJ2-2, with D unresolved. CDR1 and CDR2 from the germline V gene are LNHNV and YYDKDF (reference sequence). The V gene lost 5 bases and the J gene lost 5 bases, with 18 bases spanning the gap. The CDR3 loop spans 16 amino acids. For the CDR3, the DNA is TGTGCCACCAGCGCGCTGCGCGACTCAAATACCGGGGAGCTGTTTTTT. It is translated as CATSALRDSNTGELFF.

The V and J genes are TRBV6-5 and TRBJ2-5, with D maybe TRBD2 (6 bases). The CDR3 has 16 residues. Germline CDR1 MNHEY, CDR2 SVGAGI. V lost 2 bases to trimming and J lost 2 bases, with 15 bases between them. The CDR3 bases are TGTGCCAGCAGTTACCGCGGGACGACCTTTCAAGAGACCCAGTACTTC. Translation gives CASSYRGTTFQETQYF.

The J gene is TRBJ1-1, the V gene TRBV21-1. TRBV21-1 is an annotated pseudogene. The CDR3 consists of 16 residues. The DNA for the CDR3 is TGTGCCAGCAGCACAAAGAATACGGAGGGGAACACTGAAGCTTTCTTT. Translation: CASSTKNTEGNTEAFF.

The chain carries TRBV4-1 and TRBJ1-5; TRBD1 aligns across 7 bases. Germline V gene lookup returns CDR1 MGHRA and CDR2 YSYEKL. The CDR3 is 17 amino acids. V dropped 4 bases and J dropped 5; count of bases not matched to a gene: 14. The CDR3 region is CASSPWAGTDSYQPQHF. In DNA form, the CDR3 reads TGCGCCAGCAGCCCTTGGGCGGGGACAGACTCTTATCAGCCCCAGCATTTT.

The CDR3 loop reads CASSLAAQGREQYF. Written as DNA, the CDR3 is TGTGCCAGCAGTTTGGCGGCACAGGGACGCGAGCAGTACTTC. This rearrangement joins TRBV28 to TRBJ2-7, with a possible D match to TRBD1 (6 bases). CDR3 size: 14 residues. Per germline, CDR1 MDHEN and CDR2 SYDVKM. Trimming cost V 3 bases and J 6 bases, with 15 bases left between them.

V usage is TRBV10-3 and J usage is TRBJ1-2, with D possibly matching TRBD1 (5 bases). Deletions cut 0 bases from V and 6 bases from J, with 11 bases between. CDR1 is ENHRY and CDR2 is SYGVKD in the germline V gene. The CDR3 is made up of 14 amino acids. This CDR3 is CAISESTRGNGYTF. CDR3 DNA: TGTGCCATCAGTGAGTCGACTCGGGGGAATGGCTACACCTTC.

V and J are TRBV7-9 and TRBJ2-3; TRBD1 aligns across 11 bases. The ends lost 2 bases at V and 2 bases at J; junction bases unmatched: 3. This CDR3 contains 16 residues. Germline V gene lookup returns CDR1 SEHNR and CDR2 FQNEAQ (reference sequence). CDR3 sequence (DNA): TGTGCCAGCAGCTTAAGGGACAGGGGGATCACAGATACGCAGTATTTT. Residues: CASSLRDRGITDTQYF.

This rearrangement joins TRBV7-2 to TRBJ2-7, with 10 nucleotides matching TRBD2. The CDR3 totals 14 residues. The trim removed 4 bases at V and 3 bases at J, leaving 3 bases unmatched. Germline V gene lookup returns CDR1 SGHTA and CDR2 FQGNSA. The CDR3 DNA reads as TGTGCCAGCAGCTCCACTAGCGGGATCTACGAGCAGTACTTC. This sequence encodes CASSSTSGIYEQYF.

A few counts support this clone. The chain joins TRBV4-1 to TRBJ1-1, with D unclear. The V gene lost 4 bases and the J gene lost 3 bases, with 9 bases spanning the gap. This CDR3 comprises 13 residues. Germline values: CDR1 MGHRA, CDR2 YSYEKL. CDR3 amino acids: CASSRGVHTEAFF. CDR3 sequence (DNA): TGCGCCAGCAGCCGGGGAGTTCACACTGAAGCTTTCTTT.

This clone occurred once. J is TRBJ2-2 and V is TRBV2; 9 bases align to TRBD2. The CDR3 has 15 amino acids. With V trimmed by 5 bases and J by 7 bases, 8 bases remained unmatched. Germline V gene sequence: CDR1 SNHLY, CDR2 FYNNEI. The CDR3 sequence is CASSLFSGSVGELFF. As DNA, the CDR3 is TGTGCCAGCAGTTTGTTTAGCGGGAGTGTCGGGGAGCTGTTTTTT.

In DNA form, the CDR3 reads TGTGCCAGCAGGGGACTAGCGGGGGGCGACCCCCGCTCCTACAATGAGCAGTTCTTC. It yields the protein CASRGLAGGDPRSYNEQFF. V usage is TRBV2 and J usage is TRBJ2-1, with TRBD2 matching over 15 bases. Germline V CDR1 and CDR2: SNHLY, FYNNEI. The CDR3 has 19 residues. The V segment lost 6 bases and the J segment 0 bases; nucleotides outside the gene matches: 9.